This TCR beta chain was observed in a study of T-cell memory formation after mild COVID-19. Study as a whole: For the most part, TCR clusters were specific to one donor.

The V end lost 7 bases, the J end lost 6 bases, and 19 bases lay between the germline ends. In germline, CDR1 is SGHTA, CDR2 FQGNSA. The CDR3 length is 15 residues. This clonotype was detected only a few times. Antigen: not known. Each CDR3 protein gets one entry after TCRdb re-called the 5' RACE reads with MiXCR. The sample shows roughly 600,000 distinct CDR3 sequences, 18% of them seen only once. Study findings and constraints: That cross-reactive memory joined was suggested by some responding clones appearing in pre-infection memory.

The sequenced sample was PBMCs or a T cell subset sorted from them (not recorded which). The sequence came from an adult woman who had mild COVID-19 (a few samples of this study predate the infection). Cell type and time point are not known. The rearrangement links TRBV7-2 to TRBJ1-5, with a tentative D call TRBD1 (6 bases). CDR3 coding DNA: TGTGCCAGCACCCAGAGTACAGGGATAATTCAGCCCCAGCATTTT. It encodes CASTQSTGIIQPQHF.